Listed below are T cell receptor beta chains from one sample, sequenced in a study of blood T cell repertoires in COVID-19. TCRdb's table, derived via immunoSEQ multiplex PCR, lists solely in-frame clones and lacks some. The data show a few hundred thousand clones, around nine tenths seen once. The sequenced material came from PBMCs or T cells enriched from blood (not recorded which). The receptors originated from a woman in her thirties who had been exposed to COVID-19. CDR3s include the opening cysteine and the closing phenylalanine or tryptophan. Fields, in order: clone size, J gene, V gene, CDR3 protein. Part of the rows lack a size; the others show once, few, many or a class for expanded clones.

clone_size: once
j_call: TRBJ1-4
v_call: TRBV10-3
cdr3_aa: CAISGQGTNEKLFF

clone_size: -
j_call: TRBJ2-7
v_call: TRBV5-8
cdr3_aa: CASSPRGGTYEQYF

clone_size: -
j_call: TRBJ1-4
v_call: TRBV4-1
cdr3_aa: CASSLSGGEGEKLFF

clone_size: -
j_call: TRBJ1-4
v_call: TRBV21-1
cdr3_aa: CASSKAWTGLNEKLFF

clone_size: -
j_call: TRBJ1-1
v_call: TRBV2
cdr3_aa: CASSEGGSGGTEAFF

clone_size: -
j_call: TRBJ2-7
v_call: TRBV5-4
cdr3_aa: CASSSATGSYEQYF

clone_size: -
j_call: TRBJ1-6
v_call: TRBV27
cdr3_aa: CASSLEGGSSYNSPLHF

clone_size: few
j_call: TRBJ1-5
v_call: TRBV12-3/TRBV12-4
cdr3_aa: CASSLPPNQPQHF

clone_size: -
j_call: TRBJ1-1
v_call: TRBV30
cdr3_aa: CAWSPPQGKFMNTEAFF

clone_size: -
j_call: TRBJ1-2
v_call: TRBV28
cdr3_aa: CASSKTRDSIYGYTF

clone_size: -
j_call: TRBJ1-2
v_call: TRBV29-1
cdr3_aa: CSVSDSHYGYTF

clone_size: many
j_call: TRBJ1-5
v_call: TRBV30
cdr3_aa: CAWSRDTYQPQHF